The present entry profiles one T cell receptor beta chain with its context. These data originate in a study of Graves' ophthalmopathy and Graves' hyperthyroidism. Study-level information: Peripheral blood was gathered at first diagnosis, ahead of any treatment whatsoever.

Germline loops: CDR1 KGHDR, CDR2 SFDVKD. V was clipped by 5 bases and J by 2 bases; unmatched bases: 6. This CDR3 has 15 amino acids. Amplifying from RNA transcripts, the study obtained TCR beta CDR3 regions. HTBI primers served in a first-round RT-PCR, which a second-round multiplex PCR followed. TCRdb re-derived calls from the multiplex PCR reads in MiXCR, one entry per CDR3 protein. The data contain some 750,000 distinct CDR3 sequences, 40% of them seen just once; the ten biggest clones take up around 40%. The evidence that diagnosis relied on was clinical symptoms, serum thyroxine, TRAb, thyroid ultrasound and orbital computed tomography.

Source material: peripheral blood. The sequence was collected from an adult man with Graves' ophthalmopathy. The chain is built from TRBV24-1 and TRBJ2-5, with 8 bases that match TRBD2. The DNA for the CDR3 is TGTGCCACCAGTGGTGCGGGGGGAGTTCAAGAGACCCAGTACTTC. As protein: CATSGAGGVQETQYF.